This TCR beta chain was sequenced during a study of OX40 agonist ivuxolimab in advanced cancers. Study context: Among those enrolled, mean age was roughly 55 years (range about 23 to 80) and about 82% were male. Regarding the study as a whole: Expanded peripheral T-cell antigen specificity went undetermined.

A remark on this clone: The target antigen is unknown.

Patients who had autoimmune disease history or got systemic immunosuppression were left out. Sampled blood was obtained at baseline, cycle 4 day 1, and cycle 7 day 1. Measured with immunoSEQ multiplex PCR; TCRdb has only the in-frame clones, and not every one. The table includes 85,000 to 130,000 clones, about nine tenths detected once. Germline CDR1 and CDR2: SGHRS and YFSETQ. The ends lost 1 base at V and 6 bases at J; junction bases unmatched: 5. The CDR3 is made up of 15 amino acids. V is TRBV5-1 and J is TRBJ2-3; TRBD1 agrees at 10 bases. The TCR originated in an adult with an advanced solid tumor such as melanoma, head and neck, liver or kidney cancer. The sequenced sample was CD4+ or CD8+ T cells sorted from blood, obtained in a trial of the OX40 agonist ivuxolimab. The CDR3 bases are TGCGCCAGCAGCTTGTCGACAGGGGGCGCCGATACGCAGTATTTT. This encodes CASSLSTGGADTQYF. Using reference TRBV5-1 and TRBJ2-3 for the parts outside the CDR3, the full variable domain is KAGVTQTPRYLIKTRGQQVTLSCSPISGHRSVSWYQQTPGQGLQFLFEYFSETQRNKGNFPGRFSGRQFSNSRSEMNVSTLELGDSALYLCASSLSTGGADTQYFGPGTRLTVL.